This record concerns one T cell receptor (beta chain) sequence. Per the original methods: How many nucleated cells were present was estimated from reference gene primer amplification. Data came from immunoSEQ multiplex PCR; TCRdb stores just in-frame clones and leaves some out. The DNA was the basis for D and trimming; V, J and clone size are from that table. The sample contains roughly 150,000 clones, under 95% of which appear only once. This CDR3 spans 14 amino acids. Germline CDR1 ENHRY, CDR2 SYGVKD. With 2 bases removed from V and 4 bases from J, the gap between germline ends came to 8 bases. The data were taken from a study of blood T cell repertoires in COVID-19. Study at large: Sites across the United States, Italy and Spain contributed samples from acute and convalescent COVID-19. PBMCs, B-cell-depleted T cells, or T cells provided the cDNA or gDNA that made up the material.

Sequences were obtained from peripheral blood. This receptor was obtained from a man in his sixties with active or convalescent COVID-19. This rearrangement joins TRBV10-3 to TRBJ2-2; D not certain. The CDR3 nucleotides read TGTGCCATCAGTGAGCCCTACAGCACCGGGGAGCTGTTTTTT. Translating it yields CAISEPYSTGELFF.